This T cell receptor beta chain was found in a study of human T cells and chemical hapten exposure. Study information: Variability of per-sample TCR yields stemmed mainly from small differences in pooled library volume.

This clonotype appeared many times. V shed 5 bases and J shed 6 bases, with 9 bases lying between them. The CDR3 runs to 12 residues. The germline V gene encodes CDR1 SEHNR and CDR2 FQNEAQ (reference sequence). TCRdb redid the calling of the RACE reads with MiXCR, one entry per CDR3 protein. This sample has a few hundred thousand distinct CDR3 sequences, with over 6% found just once. Time point described: patch test 2, 6 weeks after DPC sensitization. Noted treatment: therapeutic diphenylcyclopropenone sensitization with weekly scalp DPC. The receptor's source is a woman aged 18-29 years with alopecia areata. Some clones in this sample may be carry-over from other donors' samples. The source material was whole blood, sampled in connection with sensitization to the hapten diphenylcyclopropenone (DPC). V usage is TRBV7-9 and J usage is TRBJ2-3; D ambiguous. The DNA of the CDR3 is TGTGCCAGCAGCCCCCCGGACGATACGCAGTATTTT. This encodes CASSPPDDTQYF.